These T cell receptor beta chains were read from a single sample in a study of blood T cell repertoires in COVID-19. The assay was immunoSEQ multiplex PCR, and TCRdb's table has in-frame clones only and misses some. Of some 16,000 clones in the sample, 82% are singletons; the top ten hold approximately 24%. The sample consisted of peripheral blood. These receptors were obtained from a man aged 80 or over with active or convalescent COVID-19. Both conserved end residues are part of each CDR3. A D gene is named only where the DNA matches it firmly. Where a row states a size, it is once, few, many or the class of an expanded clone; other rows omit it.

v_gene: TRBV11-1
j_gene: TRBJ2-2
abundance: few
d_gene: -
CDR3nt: TGTGCCAGCAGCTTCGTGAACACCGGGGAGCTGTTTTTT
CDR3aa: CASSFVNTGELFF

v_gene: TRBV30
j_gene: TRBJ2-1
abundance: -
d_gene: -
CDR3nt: TGTGCCTGGAGTGTACGGGGCAATGAGCAGTTCTTC
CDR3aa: CAWSVRGNEQFF

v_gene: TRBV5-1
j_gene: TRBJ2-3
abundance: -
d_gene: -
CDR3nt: TGCGCCAGCAGCTTGAACTACTTCACAGATACGCAGTATTTT
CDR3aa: CASSLNYFTDTQYF

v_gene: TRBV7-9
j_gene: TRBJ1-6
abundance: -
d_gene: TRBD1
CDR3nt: TGTGCCAGCAGCTTGACAGGGGGTGGGAGTTCACCCCTCCACTTT
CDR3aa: CASSLTGGGSSPLHF

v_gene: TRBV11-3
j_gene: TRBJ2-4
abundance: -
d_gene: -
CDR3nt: TGTGCCAGCAGCTTTCGGGGAAACGGGAAAAACATTCAGTACTTC
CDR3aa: CASSFRGNGKNIQYF

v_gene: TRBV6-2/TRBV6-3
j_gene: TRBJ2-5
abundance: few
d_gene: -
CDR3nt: TGTGCCAGCAGCTGGCCCCAAGAGACCCAGTACTTC
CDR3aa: CASSWPQETQYF

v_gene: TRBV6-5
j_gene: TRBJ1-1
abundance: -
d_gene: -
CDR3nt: TGTGCCAGCACCCACGGGGAGGCGACTGAAGCTTTCTTT
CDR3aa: CASTHGEATEAFF

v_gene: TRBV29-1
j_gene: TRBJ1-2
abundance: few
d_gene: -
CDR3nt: TGCAGCGTTGAGTCGCCGGACTCATACTATGGCTACACCTTC
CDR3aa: CSVESPDSYYGYTF

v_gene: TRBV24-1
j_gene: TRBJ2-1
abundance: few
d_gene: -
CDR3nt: TGTGCCACCAGTGATTTGGCTGGAGGGGTCCACAATGAGCAGTTCTTC
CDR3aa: CATSDLAGGVHNEQFF

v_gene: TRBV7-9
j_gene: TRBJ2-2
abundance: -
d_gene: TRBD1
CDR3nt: TGTGCCAGCAGCTCCCGGGACAGCCACTACACCGGGGAGCTGTTTTTT
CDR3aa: CASSSRDSHYTGELFF

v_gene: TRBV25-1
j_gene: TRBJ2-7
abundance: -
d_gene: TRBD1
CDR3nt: TGTGCCAGCAGTGCCTCCTCGGGACAGGCTACCTACGAGCAGTACTTC
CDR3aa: CASSASSGQATYEQYF

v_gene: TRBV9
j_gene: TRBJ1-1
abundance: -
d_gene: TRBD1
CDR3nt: TGTGCCAGCAGCGTAGCCCGGGACAGGGCGGATTGGACTGAAGCTTTCTTT
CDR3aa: CASSVARDRADWTEAFF

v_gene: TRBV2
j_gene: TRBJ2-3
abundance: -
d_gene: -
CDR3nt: TGTGCCAGCAGTGTGGGAGCACGAGGCGGCGCAGATACGCAGTATTTT
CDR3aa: CASSVGARGGADTQYF

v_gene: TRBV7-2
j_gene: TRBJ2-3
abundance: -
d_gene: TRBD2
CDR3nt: TGTGCCAGCAGCTCAGGACTAGCGGGGAGCACAGATACGCAGTATTTT
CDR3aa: CASSSGLAGSTDTQYF

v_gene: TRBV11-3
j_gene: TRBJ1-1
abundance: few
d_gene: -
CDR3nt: TGTGCCAGCAGCTTTAATTGGAACACTGAAGCTTTCTTT
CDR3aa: CASSFNWNTEAFF

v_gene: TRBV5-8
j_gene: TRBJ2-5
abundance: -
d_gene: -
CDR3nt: TGTGCCAGCAGCCCCCGAGTGTGGACCCAGTACTTC
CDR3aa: CASSPRVWTQYF

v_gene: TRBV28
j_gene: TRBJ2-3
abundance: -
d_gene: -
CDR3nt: TGTGCCAGCAGTTTGAGGGGGTGGGCAGATACGCAGTATTTT
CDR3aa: CASSLRGWADTQYF

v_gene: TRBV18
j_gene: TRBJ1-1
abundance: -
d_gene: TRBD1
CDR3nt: TGTGCCAGCTCAACCGAGACAGGGGGCGGAACTGAAGCTTTCTTT
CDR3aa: CASSTETGGGTEAFF

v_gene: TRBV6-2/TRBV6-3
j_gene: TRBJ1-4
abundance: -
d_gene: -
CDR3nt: TGTGCCAGCAGTTACTCACCCGCCGGGGGGCCCGAAAAACTGTTTTTT
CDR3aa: CASSYSPAGGPEKLFF

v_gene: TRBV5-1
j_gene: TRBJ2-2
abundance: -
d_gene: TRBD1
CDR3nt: TGCGCCAGCAGCATTCAGGGGGTGTTGAACACCGGGGAGCTGTTTTTT
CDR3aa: CASSIQGVLNTGELFF

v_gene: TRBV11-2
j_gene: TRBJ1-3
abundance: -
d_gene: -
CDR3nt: TGTGCCAGCAGCTCCGCGGGGAGCTCTGGAAACACCATATATTTT
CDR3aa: CASSSAGSSGNTIYF

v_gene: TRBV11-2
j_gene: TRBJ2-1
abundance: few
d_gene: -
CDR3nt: TGTGCCAGCAGCTACAACTCCGATCGGGGTCTCTACAATGAGCAGTTCTTC
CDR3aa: CASSYNSDRGLYNEQFF

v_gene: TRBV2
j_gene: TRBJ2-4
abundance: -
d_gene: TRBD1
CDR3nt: TGTGCCAGCATGCGACAGGGGAGGTTTCAGTACTTC
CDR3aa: CASMRQGRFQYF

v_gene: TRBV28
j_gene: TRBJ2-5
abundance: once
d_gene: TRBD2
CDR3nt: TGTGCCAGCAGTTTAGGGTTCGGCGGGGGGGAAGAGACCCAGTACTTC
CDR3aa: CASSLGFGGGEETQYF

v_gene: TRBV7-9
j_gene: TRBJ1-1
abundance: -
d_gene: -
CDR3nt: TGTGCCAGTAGCTTAAACGAGGCGGGGGTCAGGATCTTT
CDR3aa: CASSLNEAGVRIF

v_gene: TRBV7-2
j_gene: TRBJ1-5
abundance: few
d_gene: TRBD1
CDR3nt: TGTGCCAGCAGCGCGACAGGGACCGCGTTAGGCAATCAGCCCCAGCATTTT
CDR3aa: CASSATGTALGNQPQHF

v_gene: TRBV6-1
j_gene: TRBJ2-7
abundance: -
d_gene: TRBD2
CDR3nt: TGTGCCAGCAGTGTGACTAGCGGGGCCTCCTACGAGCAGTACTTC
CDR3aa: CASSVTSGASYEQYF

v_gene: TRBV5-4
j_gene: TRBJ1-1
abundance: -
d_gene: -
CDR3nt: TGTGCCAGCAGCTTGGGTGGCAGAGGTAACACTGAAGCTTTCTTT
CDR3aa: CASSLGGRGNTEAFF

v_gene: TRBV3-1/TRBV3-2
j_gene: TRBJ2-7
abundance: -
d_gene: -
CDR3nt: TGTGCCAGCAGCCTGGGCCTCGGGGGAAACTACGAGCAGTACTTC
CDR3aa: CASSLGLGGNYEQYF

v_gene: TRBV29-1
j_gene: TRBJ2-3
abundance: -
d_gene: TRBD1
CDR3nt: TGCAGCGTTGGCCGGGACAGGGGGACCGATACGCAGTATTTT
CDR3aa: CSVGRDRGTDTQYF

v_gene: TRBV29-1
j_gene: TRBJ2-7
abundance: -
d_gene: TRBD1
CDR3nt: TGCAGCGCCGAAGGACAGGGGAACAACGAGCAGTACTTC
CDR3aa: CSAEGQGNNEQYF

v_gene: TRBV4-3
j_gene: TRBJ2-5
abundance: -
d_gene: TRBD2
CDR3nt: TGCGCCAGCAGCCAAGAAGCGGCAGCGGGGGGTCGGGAGACCCAGTACTTC
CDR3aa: CASSQEAAAGGRETQYF

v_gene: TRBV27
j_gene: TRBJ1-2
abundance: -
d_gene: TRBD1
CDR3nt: TGTGCCAGCAGTTTGACAGGGGACTATGGCTACACCTTC
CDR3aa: CASSLTGDYGYTF

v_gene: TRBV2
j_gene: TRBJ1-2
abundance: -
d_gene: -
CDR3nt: TGTGCCAGCAACGCAGGGAGGTCGGATGGCTACACCTTC
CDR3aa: CASNAGRSDGYTF

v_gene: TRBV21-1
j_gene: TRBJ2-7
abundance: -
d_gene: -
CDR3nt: TGTGCCAGCAGCAAACTTGCTAGCGGGGGGACCTCTTTGTGCGAGCAGTACTTC
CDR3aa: CASSKLASGGTSLCEQYF

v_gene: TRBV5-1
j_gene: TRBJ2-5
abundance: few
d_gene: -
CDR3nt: TGCGCCAGCAGCTTAGACACACAAGAGACCCAGTACTTC
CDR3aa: CASSLDTQETQYF

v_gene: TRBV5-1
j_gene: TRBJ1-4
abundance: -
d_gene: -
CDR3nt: TGCGCCAGCAGCTTGACTTTTAGTGCAACTAATGAAAAACTGTTTTTT
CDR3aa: CASSLTFSATNEKLFF

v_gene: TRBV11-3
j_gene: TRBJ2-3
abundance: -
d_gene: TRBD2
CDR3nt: TGTGCCAGCAGCCGACTAGCGGGGGGATTCACAGATACGCAGTATTTT
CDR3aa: CASSRLAGGFTDTQYF

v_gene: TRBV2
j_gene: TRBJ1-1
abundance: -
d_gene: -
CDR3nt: TGTGCCAGCACGCTTGAAGGGGGTTCCGCTGAAGCTTTCTTT
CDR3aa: CASTLEGGSAEAFF

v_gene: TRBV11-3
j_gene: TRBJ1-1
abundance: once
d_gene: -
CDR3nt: TGTGCCAGCAGCTTAGGCCCGACTAGTGGTGAAGCTTTCTTT
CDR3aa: CASSLGPTSGEAFF

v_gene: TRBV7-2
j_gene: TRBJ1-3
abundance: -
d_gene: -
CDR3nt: TGTGCCAGCAGCCAGAATTCGGGGGATTCTGGAAACACCATATATTTT
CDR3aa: CASSQNSGDSGNTIYF

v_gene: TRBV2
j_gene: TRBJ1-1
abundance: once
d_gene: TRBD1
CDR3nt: TGTGCCAGCGTTTACAGGGGGGAGACTGAAGCTTTCTTT
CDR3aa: CASVYRGETEAFF

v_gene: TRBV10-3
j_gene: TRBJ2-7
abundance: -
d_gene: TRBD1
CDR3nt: TGTGCCATCAGTGAAGATCGGACAGGGTTAGGCGGCGAGCAGTACTTC
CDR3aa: CAISEDRTGLGGEQYF

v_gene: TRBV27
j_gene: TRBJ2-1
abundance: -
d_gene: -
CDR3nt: TGTGCCAGCAGTGTCAATTACAATGAGCAGTTCTTC
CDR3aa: CASSVNYNEQFF

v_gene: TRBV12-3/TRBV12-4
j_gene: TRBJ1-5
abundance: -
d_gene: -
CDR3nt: TGTGCCAGCAGAAGGGGAAGGGCTCAGCCCCAGCATTTT
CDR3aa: CASRRGRAQPQHF

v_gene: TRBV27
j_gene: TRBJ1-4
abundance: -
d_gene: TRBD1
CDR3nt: TGTGCCAGCCGTTCGGCAGGGGGTTCTGAAAAACTGTTTTTT
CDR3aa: CASRSAGGSEKLFF

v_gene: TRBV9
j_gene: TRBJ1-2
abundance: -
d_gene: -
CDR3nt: TGTGCCAGCAGCGTAGTTCTGAGCTTTAACTATGGCTACACCTTC
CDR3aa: CASSVVLSFNYGYTF

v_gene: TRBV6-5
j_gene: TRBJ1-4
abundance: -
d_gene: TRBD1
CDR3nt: TGTGCCAGCAGTTTGACAGGGGGACGTGAAAAACTGTTTTTT
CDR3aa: CASSLTGGREKLFF

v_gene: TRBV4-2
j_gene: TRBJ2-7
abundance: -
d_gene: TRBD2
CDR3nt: TGTGCCAGCAGCCAAGAGTGGGCTAGCGGGGGGGCCTACGAGCAGTACTTC
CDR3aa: CASSQEWASGGAYEQYF

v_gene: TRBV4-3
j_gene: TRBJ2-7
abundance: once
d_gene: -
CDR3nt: TGCGCCAGCAGCCAAGCGACAGGCTCCTACGAGCAGTACTTC
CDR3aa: CASSQATGSYEQYF

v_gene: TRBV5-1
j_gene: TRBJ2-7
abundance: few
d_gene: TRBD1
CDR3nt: TGCGCCAGCAGCCCGACTTGGACAGGTCAAGGAAATCCCTACGAGCAGTACTTC
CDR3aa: CASSPTWTGQGNPYEQYF

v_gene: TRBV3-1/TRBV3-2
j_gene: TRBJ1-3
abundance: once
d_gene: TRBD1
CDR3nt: TGTGCCAGCAGCCGAACAGGGGGCGTAGGAAACACCATATATTTT
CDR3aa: CASSRTGGVGNTIYF

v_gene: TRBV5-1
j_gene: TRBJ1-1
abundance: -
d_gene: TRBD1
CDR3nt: TGCGCCAGCAGCGGTCGACAGGGGAGCGGCACTGAAGCTTTCTTT
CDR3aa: CASSGRQGSGTEAFF

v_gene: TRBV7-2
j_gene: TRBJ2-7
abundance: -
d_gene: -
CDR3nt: TGTGCCAGCAGCCTCGTTCCGGGGGGCACCTACGAGCAGTACTTC
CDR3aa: CASSLVPGGTYEQYF

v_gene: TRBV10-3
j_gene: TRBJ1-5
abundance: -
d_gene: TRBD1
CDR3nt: TGTGCCATCAGTGAGCCGGGACAGGGGGAGAATCAGCCCCAGCATTTT
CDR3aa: CAISEPGQGENQPQHF

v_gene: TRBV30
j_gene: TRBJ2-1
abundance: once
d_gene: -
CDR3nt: TGTGCCTGGAGTGTTAGAGATGAGCAGTTCTTC
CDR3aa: CAWSVRDEQFF

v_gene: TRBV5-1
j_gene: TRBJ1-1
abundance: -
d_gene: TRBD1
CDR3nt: TGCGCCAGCAGCGATACAGGGGCCGTGAACACTGAAGCTTTCTTT
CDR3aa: CASSDTGAVNTEAFF

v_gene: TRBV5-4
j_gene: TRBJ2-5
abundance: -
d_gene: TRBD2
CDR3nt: TGTGCCAGCAGCCTGGGCGGTAGCGGGGGCCAAGAGACCCAGTACTTC
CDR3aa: CASSLGGSGGQETQYF

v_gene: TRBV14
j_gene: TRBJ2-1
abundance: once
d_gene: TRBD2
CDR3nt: TGTGCCAGCAGCCTAGCGGGGGGCCGACTCAATGAGCAGTTCTTC
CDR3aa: CASSLAGGRLNEQFF